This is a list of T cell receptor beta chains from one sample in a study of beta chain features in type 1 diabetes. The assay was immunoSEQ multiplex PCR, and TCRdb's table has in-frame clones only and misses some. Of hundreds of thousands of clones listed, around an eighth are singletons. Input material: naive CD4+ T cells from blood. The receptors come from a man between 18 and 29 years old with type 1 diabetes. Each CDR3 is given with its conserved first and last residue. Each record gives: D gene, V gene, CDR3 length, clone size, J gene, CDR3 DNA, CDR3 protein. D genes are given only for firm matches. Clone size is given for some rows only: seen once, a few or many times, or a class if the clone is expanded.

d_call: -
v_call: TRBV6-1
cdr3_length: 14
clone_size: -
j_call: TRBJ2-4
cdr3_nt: TGTGCCAGCAGTGAAATGGAGGCCAAAAACATTCAGTACTTC
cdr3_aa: CASSEMEAKNIQYF

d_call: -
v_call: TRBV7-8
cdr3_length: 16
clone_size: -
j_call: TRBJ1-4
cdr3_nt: TGTGCCAGCAGCTTATATGTGGTTGCAACTAATGAAAAACTGTTTTTT
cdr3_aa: CASSLYVVATNEKLFF

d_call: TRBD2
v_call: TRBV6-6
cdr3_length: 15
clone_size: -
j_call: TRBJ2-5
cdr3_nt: TGTGCCAGCAGTTACTCTTGGACTAGCCAAGAGACCCAGTACTTC
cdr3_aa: CASSYSWTSQETQYF

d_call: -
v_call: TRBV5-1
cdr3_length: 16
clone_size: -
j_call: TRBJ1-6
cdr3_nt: TGCGCCAGCAGCTCCCCCGAGAGCTCCTATAATTCACCCCTCCACTTT
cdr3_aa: CASSSPESSYNSPLHF

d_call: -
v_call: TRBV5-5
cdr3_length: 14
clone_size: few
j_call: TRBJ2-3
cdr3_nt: TGTGCCAGCAGCTTTTTTTCGCTAGTAGATACGCAGTATTTT
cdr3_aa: CASSFFSLVDTQYF

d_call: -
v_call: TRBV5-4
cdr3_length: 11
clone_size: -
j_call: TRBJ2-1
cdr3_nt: TGTGCCAGCAGCTTCCGCAATGAGCAGTTCTTC
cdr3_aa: CASSFRNEQFF

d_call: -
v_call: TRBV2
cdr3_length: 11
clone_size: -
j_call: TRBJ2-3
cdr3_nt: TGTGCCAGCAGTGACGTGGGTACGCAGTATTTT
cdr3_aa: CASSDVGTQYF

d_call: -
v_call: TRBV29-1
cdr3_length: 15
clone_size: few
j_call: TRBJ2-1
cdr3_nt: TGCAGCGTTGAAGTGGGGGCAAGCTCCTACAATGAGCAGTTCTTC
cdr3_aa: CSVEVGASSYNEQFF

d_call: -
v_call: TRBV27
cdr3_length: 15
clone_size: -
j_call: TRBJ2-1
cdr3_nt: TGTGCCAGCAGTTTAGGTCAGGGTCCCTACAATGAGCAGTTCTTC
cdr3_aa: CASSLGQGPYNEQFF

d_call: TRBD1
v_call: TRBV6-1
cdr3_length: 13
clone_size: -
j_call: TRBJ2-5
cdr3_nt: TGTGCCAGCAGAAGGGGGCTCACAGAGACCCAGTACTTC
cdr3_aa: CASRRGLTETQYF

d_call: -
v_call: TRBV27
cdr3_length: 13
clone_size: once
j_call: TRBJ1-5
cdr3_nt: TGTGCCAGCAGTTTTGTAGAGGATCAGCCCCAGCATTTT
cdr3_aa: CASSFVEDQPQHF

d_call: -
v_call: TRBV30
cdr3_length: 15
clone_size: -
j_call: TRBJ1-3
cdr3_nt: TGTGCCTGGAGTGGACAGGCTATCTGGGGAAACACCATATATTTT
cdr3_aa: CAWSGQAIWGNTIYF

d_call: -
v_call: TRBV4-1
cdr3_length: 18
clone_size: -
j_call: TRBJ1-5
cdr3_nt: TGCGCCAGCAGCCAAGTCCGAGAGCTGGGAAGGAGCAATCAGCCCCAGCATTTT
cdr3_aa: CASSQVRELGRSNQPQHF

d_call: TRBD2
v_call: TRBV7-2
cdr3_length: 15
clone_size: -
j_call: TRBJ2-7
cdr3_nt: TGTGCCAGCAGCACAGGACTAGCGGGGGAATACGAGCAGTACTTC
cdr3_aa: CASSTGLAGEYEQYF

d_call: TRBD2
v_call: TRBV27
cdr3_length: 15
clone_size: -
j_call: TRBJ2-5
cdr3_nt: TGTGCCAGCAGCTGGAGCGGGGTAGGGATAGAGACCCAGTACTTC
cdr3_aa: CASSWSGVGIETQYF

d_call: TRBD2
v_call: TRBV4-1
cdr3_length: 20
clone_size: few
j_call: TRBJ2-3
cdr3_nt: TGCGCCAGCAGCGTCAGGGGGAGGACTAGCGGGGGACCTAGCACAGATACGCAGTATTTT
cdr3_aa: CASSVRGRTSGGPSTDTQYF

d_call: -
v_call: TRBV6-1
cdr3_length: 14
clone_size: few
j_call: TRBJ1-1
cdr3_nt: TGTGCCAGCAGTGCCCCCCCTATGAACACTGAAGCTTTCTTT
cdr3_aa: CASSAPPMNTEAFF

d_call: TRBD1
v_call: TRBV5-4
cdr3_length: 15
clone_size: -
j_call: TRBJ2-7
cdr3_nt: TGTGCCAGCAGCCCTCCGGGACAGGTGGGCTACGAGCAGTACTTC
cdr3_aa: CASSPPGQVGYEQYF

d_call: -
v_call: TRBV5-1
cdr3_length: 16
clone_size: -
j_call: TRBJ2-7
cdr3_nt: TGCGCCAGCAGCCTCTTGGCTGGGACTTGGTCCTACGAGCAGTACTTC
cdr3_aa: CASSLLAGTWSYEQYF

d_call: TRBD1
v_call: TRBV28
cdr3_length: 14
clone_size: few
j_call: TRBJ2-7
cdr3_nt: TGTGCCAGCAGTATTAGGACAGGAACCTACGAGCAGTACTTC
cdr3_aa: CASSIRTGTYEQYF

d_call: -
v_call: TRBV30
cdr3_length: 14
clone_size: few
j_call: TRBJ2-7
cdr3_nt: TGTGCCTGGGGGGCGAGATTTCCGAACTACGAGCAGTACTTC
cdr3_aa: CAWGARFPNYEQYF

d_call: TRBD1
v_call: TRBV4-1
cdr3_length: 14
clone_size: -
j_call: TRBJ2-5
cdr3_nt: TGCGCCAGCAGCCAAGTTGACAGGGAAGAGACCCAGTACTTC
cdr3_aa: CASSQVDREETQYF

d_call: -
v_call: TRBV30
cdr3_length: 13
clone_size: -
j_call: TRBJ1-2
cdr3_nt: TGTGCCTGGATTCCGGGGGCAGGCTATGGCTACACCTTC
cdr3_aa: CAWIPGAGYGYTF

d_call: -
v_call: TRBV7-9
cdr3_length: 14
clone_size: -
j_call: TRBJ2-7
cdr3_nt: TGTGCCAGCAGCCCCAGGGACCGGCGAGGGGAGCAGTACTTC
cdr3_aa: CASSPRDRRGEQYF

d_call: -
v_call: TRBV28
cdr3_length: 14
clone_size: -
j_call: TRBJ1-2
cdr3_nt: TGTGCCAGCAGTTTGATACAGGAGCCCTATGGCTACACCTTC
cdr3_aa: CASSLIQEPYGYTF

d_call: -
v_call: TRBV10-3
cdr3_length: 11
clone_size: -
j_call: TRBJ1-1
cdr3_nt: TGTGCCATCTCGATCGGAACTGAAGCTTTCTTT
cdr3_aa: CAISIGTEAFF

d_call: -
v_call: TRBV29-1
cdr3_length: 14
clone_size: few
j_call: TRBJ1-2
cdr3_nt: TGCAGCGTTGAAGATCGGCAGGGGAACTATGGCTACACCTTC
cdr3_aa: CSVEDRQGNYGYTF

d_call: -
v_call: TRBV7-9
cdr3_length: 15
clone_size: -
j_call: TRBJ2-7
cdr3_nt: TGTGCCAGCAGCTTAGTGAGCGTAACACGCGGCGAGCAGTACTTC
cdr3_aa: CASSLVSVTRGEQYF

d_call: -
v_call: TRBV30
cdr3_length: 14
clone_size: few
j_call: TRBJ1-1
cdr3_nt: TGTGCCTGGAGTACAGGTCAGCGGAACACTGAAGCTTTCTTT
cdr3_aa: CAWSTGQRNTEAFF

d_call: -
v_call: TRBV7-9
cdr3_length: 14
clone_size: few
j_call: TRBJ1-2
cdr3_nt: TGTGCCAGCAGCCCTAAAAAAGCTAACTATGGCTACACCTTC
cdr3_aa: CASSPKKANYGYTF

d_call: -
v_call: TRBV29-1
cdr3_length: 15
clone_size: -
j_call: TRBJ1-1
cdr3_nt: TGCAGCGTTGAGGTTCGGGGGACGGGGAACACTGAAGCTTTCTTT
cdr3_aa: CSVEVRGTGNTEAFF

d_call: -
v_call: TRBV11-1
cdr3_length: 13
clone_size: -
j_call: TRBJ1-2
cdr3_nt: TGTGCCAGCAGCCCTGGGGCAGCCTATGGCTACACCTTC
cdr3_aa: CASSPGAAYGYTF

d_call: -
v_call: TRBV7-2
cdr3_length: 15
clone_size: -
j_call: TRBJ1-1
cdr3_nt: TGTGCCAGCAGCTCACCGGGTGACATGAACACTGAAGCTTTCTTT
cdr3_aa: CASSSPGDMNTEAFF

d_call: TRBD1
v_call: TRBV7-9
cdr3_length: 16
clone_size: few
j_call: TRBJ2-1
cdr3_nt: TGTGCCAGCAGTACTAACGACGGACAGGGCTACAATGAGCAGTTCTTC
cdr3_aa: CASSTNDGQGYNEQFF

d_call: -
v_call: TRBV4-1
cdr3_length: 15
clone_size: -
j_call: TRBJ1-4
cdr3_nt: TGCGCCAGCAGCCACCCCGGGACACCAAATGAAAAACTGTTTTTT
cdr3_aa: CASSHPGTPNEKLFF

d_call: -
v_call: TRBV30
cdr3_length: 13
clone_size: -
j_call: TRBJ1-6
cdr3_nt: TGTGCCTGGGGCGGGACGCCGCTTCGGACCCTCCACTTT
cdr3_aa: CAWGGTPLRTLHF

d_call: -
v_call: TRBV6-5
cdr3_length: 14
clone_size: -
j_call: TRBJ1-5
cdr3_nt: TGTGCCAGCAGTTTGGCCCAGGGAGATCAGCCCCAGCATTTT
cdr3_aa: CASSLAQGDQPQHF

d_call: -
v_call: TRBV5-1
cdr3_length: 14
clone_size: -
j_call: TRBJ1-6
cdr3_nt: TGCGCCAGCAGCCCGGGGGGGAGAAGTTCACCCCTCCACTTT
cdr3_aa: CASSPGGRSSPLHF